Sequencing of this T cell receptor (beta chain) was carried out in a study of OX40 agonist ivuxolimab in advanced cancers. On the study more broadly: While on treatment, patients had intravenous ivuxolimab at 0.01 to 10 mg/kg every 2 weeks. Three individuals attained partial responses, comprising one hepatocellular carcinoma case and two cutaneous melanoma cases. Study-wide results and caveats: Doses of 0.1 to 3.0 mg/kg were accompanied by clonal expansion of CD4+ and CD8+ blood T cells by week 6.

Libraries were prepared by immunoSEQ multiplex PCR; TCRdb keeps only in-frame clonotypes and omits some of them. Here the sample spans 59,000 or so clones, 80% to 90% being singletons. With autoimmune disease history or systemic immunosuppression, patients were excluded. Concerning this clone: Its antigen remains unidentified.

Trimming removed 2 bases at V and 0 bases at J, with 6 bases between. This CDR3 region has 15 residues. The germline gives CDR1 SGDLS, CDR2 YYNGEE. This receptor was obtained from an adult with an advanced solid tumor such as melanoma, head and neck, liver or kidney cancer. V gene TRBV9 combines with J gene TRBJ2-6; no definite D call. The specimen was CD4+ or CD8+ T cells sorted from blood, collected in a trial of the OX40 agonist ivuxolimab. Here the CDR3 reads CASSVLLSGANVLTF. DNA for the CDR3: TGTGCCAGCAGCGTGCTACTCTCTGGGGCCAACGTCCTGACTTTC.